The rows below give T cell receptor beta chains drawn from one sample of a study. One entry per CDR3 protein, called by TCRdb with MiXCR from the 5' RACE reads. The data show roughly 50,000 distinct CDR3 sequences, almost 25% seen once. Input material: tumor-infiltrating naive CD4+ T cells sorted from the breast tumor. All receptors come from a female donor with breast cancer. The conserved cysteine and the conserved F or W are not part of the CDR3 here. A D gene is named only where the DNA matches it firmly. For some rows the clone size is stated as once, few or many, or as a class when expanded; others skip it.

>NA|TRBJ2-5|TRBV15|once
ATSRIDMEETQY
>TRBD1|TRBJ1-5|TRBV7-9|many
ASSLGTDSNQPQH
>NA|TRBJ2-5|TRBV6-5|NA
ASKPVALQETQY
>TRBD1|TRBJ1-1|TRBV5-1|few
ASRQRDSPDTEAF
>NA|TRBJ2-7|TRBV11-2|NA
ASSLDQRREQY
>NA|TRBJ1-5|TRBV21-1|NA
ASGKGGLTVNQPQH
>NA|TRBJ2-1|TRBV5-1|few
ASSLDGTHNEQF
>NA|TRBJ1-4|TRBV5-6|few
ASSLGWTSHEKLF
>NA|TRBJ2-7|TRBV4-1|NA
ASSRSPGVPYEQY
>NA|TRBJ1-1|TRBV7-2|NA
ASSLATALGTEAF
>TRBD2|TRBJ2-3|TRBV20-1|NA
SARGTSGGLTDTQY
>NA|TRBJ2-7|TRBV27|NA
ASSSWGYEQY
>NA|TRBJ2-1|TRBV10-2|NA
ASSEFYGISYNEQF
>NA|TRBJ2-7|TRBV15|few
ATSRDRRANEQY
>TRBD1|TRBJ2-5|TRBV24-1|NA
ATSATTGTGQETQY
>NA|TRBJ1-6|TRBV3-1|NA
ASSQEPGVNSPLH
>NA|TRBJ1-3|TRBV7-9|NA
ASSYSSGNTIY
>TRBD2|TRBJ2-5|TRBV6-2/TRBV6-3|NA
ATRTSGSVETQY
>TRBD1|TRBJ2-2|TRBV4-2|NA
ASSQEGTGWGTGELF
>TRBD2|TRBJ2-7|TRBV19|NA
ASKTSGSSYEQY
>NA|TRBJ2-7|TRBV7-2|NA
ASSEYRRSSYEQY
>NA|TRBJ2-3|TRBV24-1|many
ATSEEVVDTQY
>TRBD1|TRBJ1-1|TRBV7-9|NA
ASNRQGMNTEAF
>TRBD1|TRBJ2-4|TRBV5-1|few
ASSPGQGDIQY
>TRBD1|TRBJ1-4|TRBV15|few
ATSRQLQGSEKLF
>NA|TRBJ2-7|TRBV3-1|few
ASSQRGLSYEQY
>NA|TRBJ2-2|TRBV27|few
ASSSGPLNTGELF
>NA|TRBJ1-5|TRBV3-1|NA
ASSPDGSQPQH
>NA|TRBJ1-2|TRBV20-1|NA
SALQGSGGYT
>NA|TRBJ1-5|TRBV6-1|NA
ASTGGPMGQPQH
>NA|TRBJ2-1|TRBV20-1|few
SAKSRISGYNEQF
>NA|TRBJ2-5|TRBV3-1|NA
ASSRATTKIETQY
>NA|TRBJ1-5|TRBV6-2/TRBV6-3|many
ASSYSGTKQPQH
>NA|TRBJ1-4|TRBV28|NA
ASSTRWTPAGEKLF
>TRBD2|TRBJ2-1|TRBV7-2|NA
ASSPQGLAGGWYNEQF